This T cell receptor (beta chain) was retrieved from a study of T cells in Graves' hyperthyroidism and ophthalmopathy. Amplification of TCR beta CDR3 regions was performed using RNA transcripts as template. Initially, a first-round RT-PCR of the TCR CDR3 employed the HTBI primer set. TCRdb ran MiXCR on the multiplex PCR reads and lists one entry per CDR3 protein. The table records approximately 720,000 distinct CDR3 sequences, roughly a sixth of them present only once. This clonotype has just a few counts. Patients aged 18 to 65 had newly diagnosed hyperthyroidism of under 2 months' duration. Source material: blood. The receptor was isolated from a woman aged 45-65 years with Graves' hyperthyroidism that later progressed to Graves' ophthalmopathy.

The CDR3 DNA is TGTGCCACCAGGGAAGGGACAGAAACTTACAATGAGCAGTTCTTC. It translates to CATREGTETYNEQFF. The chain is built from TRBV2 and TRBJ2-1, with 7 bases aligning to TRBD1. V dropped 10 bases and J dropped 4; count of bases not matched to a gene: 13. The CDR3 has 15 amino acids. Germline loops: CDR1 SNHLY, CDR2 FYNNEI.